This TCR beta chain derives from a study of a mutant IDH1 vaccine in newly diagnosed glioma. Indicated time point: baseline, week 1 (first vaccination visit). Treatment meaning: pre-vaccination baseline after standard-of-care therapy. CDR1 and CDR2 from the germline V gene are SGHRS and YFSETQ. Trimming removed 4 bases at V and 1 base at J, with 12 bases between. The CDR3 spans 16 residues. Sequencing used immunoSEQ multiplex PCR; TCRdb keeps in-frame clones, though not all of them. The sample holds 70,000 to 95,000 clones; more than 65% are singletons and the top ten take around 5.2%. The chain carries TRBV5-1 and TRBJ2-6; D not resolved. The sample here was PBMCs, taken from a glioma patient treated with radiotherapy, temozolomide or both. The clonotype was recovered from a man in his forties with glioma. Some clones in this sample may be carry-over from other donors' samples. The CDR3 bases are TGCGCCAGCAGCACAACTGACGGGTCTGGGGCCAACGTCCTGACTTTC. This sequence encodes CASSTTDGSGANVLTF.